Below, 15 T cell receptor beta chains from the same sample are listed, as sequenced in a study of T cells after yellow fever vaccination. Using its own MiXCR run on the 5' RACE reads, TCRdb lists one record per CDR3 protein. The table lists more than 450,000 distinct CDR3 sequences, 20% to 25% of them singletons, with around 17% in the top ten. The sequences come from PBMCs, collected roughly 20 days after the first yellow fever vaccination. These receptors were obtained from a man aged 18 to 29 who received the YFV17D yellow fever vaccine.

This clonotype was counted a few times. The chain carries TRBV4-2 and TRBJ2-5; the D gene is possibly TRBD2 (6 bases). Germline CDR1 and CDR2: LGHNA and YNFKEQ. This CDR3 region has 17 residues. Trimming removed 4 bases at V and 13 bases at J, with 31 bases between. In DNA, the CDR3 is TGTGCCAGCAGCCGGTGGCGGGGATTGGACGCCCGTAATTTTGTGTACTTC. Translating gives CASSRWRGLDARNFVYF.

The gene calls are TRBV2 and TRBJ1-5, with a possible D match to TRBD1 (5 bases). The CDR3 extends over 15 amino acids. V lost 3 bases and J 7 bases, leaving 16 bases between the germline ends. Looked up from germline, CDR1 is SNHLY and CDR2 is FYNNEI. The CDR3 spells CASSDLQGLGQPQHF. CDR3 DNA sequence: TGTGCCAGCAGTGACCTGCAGGGTTTAGGCCAGCCCCAGCATTTT.

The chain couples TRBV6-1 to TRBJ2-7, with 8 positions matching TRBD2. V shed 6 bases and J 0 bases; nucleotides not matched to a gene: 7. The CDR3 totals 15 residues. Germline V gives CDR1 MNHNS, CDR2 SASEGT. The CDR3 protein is CASRIQRGPSYEQYF. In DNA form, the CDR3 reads TGTGCCAGCAGAATACAGCGGGGGCCCTCCTACGAGCAGTACTTC.

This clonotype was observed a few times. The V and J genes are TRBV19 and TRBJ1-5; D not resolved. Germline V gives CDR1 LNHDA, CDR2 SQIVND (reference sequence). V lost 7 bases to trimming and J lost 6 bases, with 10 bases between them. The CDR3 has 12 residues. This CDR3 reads CASTRGSQPQHF. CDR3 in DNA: TGTGCCAGTACGAGAGGGAGTCAGCCCCAGCATTTT.

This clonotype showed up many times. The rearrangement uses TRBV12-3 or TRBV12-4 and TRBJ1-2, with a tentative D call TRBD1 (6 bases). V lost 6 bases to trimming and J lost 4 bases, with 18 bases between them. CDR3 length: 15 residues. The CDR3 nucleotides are TGTGCCAGCAGCCCTAGCGGGGGCTCTAGCTATGGCTACACCTTC. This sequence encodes CASSPSGGSSYGYTF.

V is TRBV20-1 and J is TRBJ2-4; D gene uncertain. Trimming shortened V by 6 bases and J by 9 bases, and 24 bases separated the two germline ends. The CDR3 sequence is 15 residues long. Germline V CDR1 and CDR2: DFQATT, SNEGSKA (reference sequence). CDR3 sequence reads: CSAYSPILPVGIQYF. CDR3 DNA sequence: TGCAGTGCCTATTCCCCGATACTCCCGGTGGGCATTCAGTACTTC.

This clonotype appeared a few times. The CDR3 loop is CASSDPGGGNTGELFF. The CDR3 bases are TGTGCCAGCAGCGACCCGGGGGGTGGGAACACCGGGGAGCTGTTTTTT. The genes are TRBV7-2 and TRBJ2-2; 7 nucleotides match TRBD2. Germline trimming cut 5 bases from V and 1 base from J; bases unmatched to any gene: 7. The CDR3 is 16 amino acids. CDR1 is SGHTA and CDR2 is FQGNSA in the germline V gene.

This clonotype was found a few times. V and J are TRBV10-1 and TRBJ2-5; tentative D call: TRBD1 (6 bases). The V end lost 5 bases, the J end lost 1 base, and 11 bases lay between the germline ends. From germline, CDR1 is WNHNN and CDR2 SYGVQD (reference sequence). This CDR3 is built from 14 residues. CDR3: CASSKGTFQETQYF. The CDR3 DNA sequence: TGCGCCAGCAGTAAAGGGACATTCCAAGAGACCCAGTACTTC.

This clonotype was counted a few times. The CDR3 bases are TGTGCCAGCAGTGAGCAGGGGCCGGACACTGAAGCTTTCTTT. This sequence encodes CASSEQGPDTEAFF. This chain connects TRBV6-2 or TRBV6-3 to TRBJ1-1; D possibly corresponds to TRBD1 (6 bases). This CDR3 has 14 residues. Germline loops: CDR1 MNHEY, CDR2 SVGEGT. V lost 5 bases to trimming and J lost 3 bases, with 13 bases between them.

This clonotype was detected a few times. CDR3 bases: TGTGCCAGCAGTTATCCGCTGGGGAGCTACACCTTC. Translated: CASSYPLGSYTF. The chain combines TRBV6-5 with TRBJ1-2; D is undetermined. With 3 bases removed from V and 9 bases from J, the gap between germline ends came to 11 bases. CDR1 is MNHEY, CDR2 SVGAGI, per germline. This CDR3 has 12 amino acids.

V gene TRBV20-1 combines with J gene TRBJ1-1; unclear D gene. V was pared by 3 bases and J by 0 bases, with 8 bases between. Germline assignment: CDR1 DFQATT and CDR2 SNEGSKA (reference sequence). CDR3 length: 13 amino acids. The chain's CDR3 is CSASERLNTEAFF. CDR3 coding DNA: TGCAGTGCTAGTGAGAGGCTGAACACTGAAGCTTTCTTT.

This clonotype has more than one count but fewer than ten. The CDR3 DNA sequence: TGCAGCGTGACCCCCGGGTGGGACAACAATCAGCCCCAGCATTTT. Protein sequence: CSVTPGWDNNQPQHF. This chain joins TRBV29-1 and TRBJ1-5; D may be TRBD1 (6 bases). CDR1 SQVTM and CDR2 ANQGSEA come from the germline V gene. The CDR3 spans 15 residues. The germline V and J ends were trimmed by 6 bases and 3 bases, with 18 bases remaining between them.

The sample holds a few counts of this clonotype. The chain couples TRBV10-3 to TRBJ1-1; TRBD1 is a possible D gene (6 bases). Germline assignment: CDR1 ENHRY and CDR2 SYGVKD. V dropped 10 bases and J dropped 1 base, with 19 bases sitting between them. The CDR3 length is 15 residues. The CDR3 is CATVIGRGKNTEAFF. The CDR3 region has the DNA TGTGCCACAGTTATAGGCAGGGGCAAGAACACTGAAGCTTTCTTT.

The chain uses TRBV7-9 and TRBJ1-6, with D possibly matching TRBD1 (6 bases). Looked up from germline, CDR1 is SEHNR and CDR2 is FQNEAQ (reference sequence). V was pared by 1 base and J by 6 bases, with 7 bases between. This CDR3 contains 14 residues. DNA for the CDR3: TGTGCCAGCAGCTTAGAGGGGGGTAATTCACCCCTCCACTTT. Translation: CASSLEGGNSPLHF.

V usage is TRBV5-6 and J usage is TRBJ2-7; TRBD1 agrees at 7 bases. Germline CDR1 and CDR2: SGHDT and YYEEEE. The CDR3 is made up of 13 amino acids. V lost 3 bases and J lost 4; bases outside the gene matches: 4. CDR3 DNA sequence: TGTGCCAGCAGCTCCAGGGGACAGTACGAGCAGTACTTC. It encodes CASSSRGQYEQYF.